This TCR beta chain appears in the sequencing data of a study of TIL therapy for anti-PD-1-resistant metastatic lung cancer. Study context: Tumor harvest preceded PD-1/PD-L1 blockade, followed by nivolumab treatment. Median patient age was almost 55, ranging 38-75 years. Tumors carried a median 1.5 non-synonymous mutations per megabase.

Germline assignment: CDR1 LNHNV and CDR2 YYDKDF (reference sequence). The CDR3 has 10 amino acids. Trimming took 8 bases from V and 5 from J, leaving 4 bases between them. Sequencing used immunoSEQ v3. Profiling relied on immunoSEQ multiplex PCR, and the TCRdb table lists in-frame clones only, not all of them. The table lists 36,000 or so clones, more than 60% of them singletons. Specified time point: pre-treatment sample, taken before nivolumab and TIL therapy. The origin of this receptor is a person between 25 and 79 years old with non-small cell lung cancer. The gene calls are TRBV15 and TRBJ2-1; no reliable D call. This material consisted of blood, taken at baseline. The CDR3 region has the DNA TGTGCCACCGGGGACAATGAGCAGTTCTTC. This translates into CATGDNEQFF.